This T cell receptor beta chain appears in the sequencing data of a study of shared clonotypes between healthy human individuals. For the study at large: Donors had three CD4 naive, three CD4 memory, two CD8 naive and one CD8 memory plate apiece.

Study observations and caveats: How much donors shared clonotypes was expected to be affected by sequencing depth.

As for this clone: No antigen is known for it.

Naive-designated CD8 cells lacked CD45RO, were positively enriched for CCR7, and omitted terminally differentiated effector memory CD45RA+ cells. Free of recent acute infections or vaccinations, the donors were healthy HIV-negative adults. The table came from immunoSEQ multiplex PCR; TCRdb's copy has only in-frame clones and leaves some out. Here the sample spans some 1,900,000 clones, about 95% being singletons. Trimming at V came to 4 bases and at J to 0 bases, leaving 6 bases not matched to a gene. The CDR3 is made up of 16 amino acids. Germline V gene data show CDR1 as SGDLS and CDR2 as YYNGEE. The clonotype originates from a man aged 18 to 29 in good health. V and J are TRBV9 and TRBJ2-1; 8 nucleotides line up with TRBD2. The sample comprised naive CD8+ T cells sorted from blood. The CDR3, as DNA: TGTGCCAGCAGCCCCTCAGCGGGAGACTCCTACAATGAGCAGTTCTTC. Protein: CASSPSAGDSYNEQFF.